This entry features one T cell receptor (beta chain) sequence. Libraries were prepared by immunoSEQ multiplex PCR; TCRdb keeps only in-frame clonotypes and omits some of them. The sample has just over 70,000 clones, 85% seen once. The data were taken from a study of T cell responses to AZD1222 COVID-19 vaccine. CDR1 and CDR2 from the germline V gene are SGHRS and YFSETQ. The J segment lost 4 bases and the V segment lost 2 bases, leaving 11 bases of the junction unmatched. CDR3 length: 18 residues. The source of this sequence is an adult in good health. This chain connects TRBV5-1 to TRBJ2-3, with 12 bases matching TRBD2. Here the sequenced sample was peripheral blood, taken on day 0 of AZD1222 vaccination. This CDR3 reads CASSLGLAGRTWADTQYF. The CDR3 nucleotides are TGCGCCAGCAGCTTAGGACTAGCGGGGCGTACCTGGGCAGATACGCAGTATTTT.